This TCR beta chain is drawn from a study of T cell repertoires in cytomegalovirus infection. About the research overall: Newly reported HLA-C-restricted and thoroughly characterized HLA-B-restricted CMV epitopes were employed. Points from the study as a whole: CMV-specific TCR beta clonotypes restricted by HLA-C were the ones dominating the ex vivo response.

Trimming stripped 1 base from V and 9 bases from J, with 16 bases between. The CDR3 sequence is 15 residues long. Germline-derived CDR1 and CDR2 are SGHDN and FVKESK. MiXCR, run by TCRdb on the reads, gives a single entry per CDR3 protein. The sample holds about 890,000 distinct CDR3 sequences, approximately 30% seen once. To note about this clonotype: What it binds is unknown.

The J gene is TRBJ2-1, the V gene TRBV14; D is possibly TRBD2 (8 bases). Sample: cultured CD8+ T cells from PBMCs, taken from culture after CMV antigen stimulation. The sequence was obtained from a human donor in good health (CMV status not recorded). Some clones in this sample may be carry-over from other donors' samples. CDR3 amino acids: CASSQVGRGRGEQFF. DNA of the CDR3: TGTGCCAGCAGCCAAGTCGGGAGGGGGCGCGGTGAGCAGTTCTTC.